This entry lists 26 T cell receptor beta chains sequenced from one sample in a study of T-cell reconstitution after alpha-beta-depleted transplantation in children (dated by TCRdb to 2016 to 2017). The treatment or condition label here, explained by the study, means: allogeneic hematopoietic cell transplantation with graft depleted of TCRalphabeta T cells and CD19 B cells. The method was PCR. Sequencer: Illumina HiSeq 2500. To normalize quantification of the TCRbeta repertoire, the TCR libraries were built with molecular barcoding that relied on unique molecular identifiers. The public sequencing data were trimmed at Q25 with fastp and processed into clonotypes with MiXCR by TCRdb, which kept only in-frame beta chains. All rows with the same CDR3 protein become a single entry with the most common DNA and genes. The sample table holds roughly 76,000 distinct CDR3 sequences, of which under 13% were seen once. The top ten constitute 13% of the sample.

The material sequenced was PBMCs, taken before TCRalphabeta/CD19-depleted stem cell transplant. These receptors were obtained from a boy younger than 18 with acute myeloid leukemia, due to receive a stem cell transplant.

This clonotype was seen many times. The chain joins TRBV20-1 to TRBJ2-3; D is uncertain. Germline V gene sequence: CDR1 DFQATT, CDR2 SNEGSKA (reference sequence). The V end was cut by 0 bases, the J end by 4 bases, with 2 bases between. The CDR3 has 11 amino acids. The CDR3 sequence is CSARDPDTQYF. In nucleotides, the CDR3 is TGCAGTGCTAGAGACCCAGATACGCAGTATTTT.

This clonotype came up many times. The chain has TRBV29-1 and TRBJ2-2; unclear D gene. CDR1 is SQVTM and CDR2 is ANQGSEA in the germline V gene. V dropped 5 bases and J dropped 1 base, with 8 bases sitting between them. CDR3 length equals 13 residues. CDR3 sequence reads: CSVTERNTGELFF. The CDR3 DNA reads TGCAGCGTTACAGAAAGGAACACCGGGGAGCTGTTTTTT.

In regard to this clonotype: Just one base apart from a much larger clone, this may be a read error. The CDR3 DNA reads TGTGCCAGCAAGGTTGGCGGGAGTGCCTACACTGAGCAGTTCTTC. It yields the protein CASKVGGSAYTEQFF. V gene TRBV28 combines with J gene TRBJ2-1, with 7 positions matching TRBD2. The germline CDR1 and CDR2 sequences are MDHEN and SYDVKM. The CDR3 consists of 15 residues.

This clonotype was counted between two and nine times. V gene TRBV11-2 combines with J gene TRBJ2-5, with no clear D. Germline V gives CDR1 SGHAT, CDR2 FQNNGV. V was cut by 0 bases and J by 0 bases, with 5 bases left in between. There are 14 residues in the CDR3. CDR3 bases: TGTGCCAGCAGCTTAGAGGCGTACCAAGAGACCCAGTACTTC. Its protein product is CASSLEAYQETQYF. Filled out from reference TRBV11-2 and TRBJ2-5, the complete variable domain reads EAGVAQSPRYKIIEKRQSVAFWCNPISGHATLYWYQQILGQGPKLLIQFQNNGVVDDSQLPKDRFSAERLKGVDSTLKIQPAKLEDSAVYLCASSLEAYQETQYFGPGTRLLVL.

This clonotype was detected many times. The V call is TRBV7-2, the J call TRBJ2-1, with 10 bases matching TRBD2. The ends lost 2 bases at V and 10 bases at J; junction bases unmatched: 8. CDR1 is SGHTA, CDR2 FQGNSA, per germline. The CDR3 contains 15 residues. In DNA form, the CDR3 reads TGTGCCAGCAGCTTAATGAGCGGGGGGGTAGGCGAGCAGTTCTTC. This codes for CASSLMSGGVGEQFF.

This clonotype was counted many times. V gene TRBV20-1 combines with J gene TRBJ1-5; unclear D gene. Germline V gene sequence: CDR1 DFQATT, CDR2 SNEGSKA (reference sequence). Trimming pared 2 bases from V and 3 bases from J, leaving 8 bases between. The CDR3 covers 13 residues. CDR3 sequence (DNA): TGCAGTGCTAGATCCCGGGCCAATCAGCCCCAGCATTTT. Translation gives CSARSRANQPQHF.

There are many counts of this clonotype. The rearrangement uses TRBV29-1 and TRBJ2-6; 7 bases match TRBD1. Germline CDR1 is SQVTM and CDR2 is ANQGSEA. The CDR3 extends over 14 amino acids. J was trimmed by 2 bases and V by 6 bases; bases with no gene match: 4. CDR3 sequence (DNA): TGCAGCGTAGCCACAGGGGCTGGGGCCAACGTCCTGACTTTC. Translation gives CSVATGAGANVLTF.

This clonotype showed up many times. This chain links TRBV7-3 with TRBJ1-4; D is uncertain. The length of the CDR3 is 16 residues. V was cut by 8 bases and J by 0 bases, with 16 bases left in between. Germline V gene lookup returns CDR1 SGHTA and CDR2 FQGTGA. The CDR3 is CASRRQNAATNEKLFF. CDR3 DNA: TGTGCCAGCCGACGTCAGAACGCTGCAACTAATGAAAAACTGTTTTTT.

The chain's CDR3 is CASSQLGQGKETQYF. DNA of the CDR3: TGTGCCAGCAGCCAGCTCGGACAGGGTAAAGAGACCCAGTACTTC. This chain connects TRBV4-2 to TRBJ2-5; 8 bases fit TRBD1. Germline V gene lookup returns CDR1 LGHNA and CDR2 YNFKEQ. The V and J ends lost 3 bases and 3 bases, in that order; junction bases with no gene match: 6. The CDR3 consists of 15 residues.

This clonotype has ten or more counts. The rearrangement links TRBV6-5 to TRBJ2-5, with D unclear. This CDR3 spans 14 amino acids. V was clipped by 2 bases and J by 0 bases, with 7 bases between them. Germline values: CDR1 MNHEY, CDR2 SVGAGI. The CDR3 nucleotides are TGTGCCAGCAGTTACATGCACGACCAAGAGACCCAGTACTTC. Translation: CASSYMHDQETQYF.

This clonotype was found many times. The rearrangement joins TRBV4-2 to TRBJ2-7; TRBD2 matches 11 bases. The V and J ends lost 1 base and 5 bases, in that order; junction bases with no gene match: 7. This CDR3 has 16 residues. Germline-derived CDR1 and CDR2 are LGHNA and YNFKEQ. CDR3 nucleotides: TGTGCCAGCAGCCAAGTCGTACTAGCGGGAGACCACGAGCAGTACTTC. Translating gives CASSQVVLAGDHEQYF.

This clonotype was detected ten times or more. The chain recombines TRBV12-3 or TRBV12-4 with TRBJ1-5, with D perhaps TRBD1 (6 bases). V lost 0 bases to trimming and J lost 4 bases, with 13 bases between them. The CDR3 is 16 residues long. The CDR3: CASSLAGGGRNQPQHF. CDR3 in DNA: TGTGCCAGCAGTTTAGCGGGTGGGGGGCGGAATCAGCCCCAGCATTTT.

This chain uses TRBV19 with TRBJ1-1; 8 bases map to TRBD1. This CDR3 comprises 15 residues. Germline V CDR1 and CDR2: LNHDA, SQIVND (reference sequence). V dropped 6 bases and J dropped 5; count of bases not matched to a gene: 11. The CDR3 bases are TGTGCCAGTAGGGGACAGGTCCGGCGGGGGACTGAAGCTTTCTTT. Translation: CASRGQVRRGTEAFF.

This clonotype was recorded many times. The chain has TRBV27 and TRBJ2-1; D is possibly TRBD2 (6 bases). The CDR3 length is 15 residues. Trimming stripped 7 bases from V and 0 bases from J, with 13 bases between. The germline gives CDR1 MNHEY, CDR2 SMNVEV (reference sequence). The CDR3 nucleotides are TGTGCCAGCACCTCCCCCGGGAGCTCCTACAATGAGCAGTTCTTC. It encodes CASTSPGSSYNEQFF.

This clonotype appeared many times. The rearrangement joins TRBV7-2 to TRBJ2-1, with a possible D match to TRBD2 (6 bases). From germline, CDR1 is SGHTA and CDR2 FQGNSA. The CDR3 has 16 amino acids. V lost 5 bases, J lost 0 bases, and 14 bases lay in between. CDR3 in DNA: TGTGCCAGCAGCCCAATAGCGGAAAGCTCCTACAATGAGCAGTTCTTC. As protein: CASSPIAESSYNEQFF.

This clonotype was seen ten or more times. The J gene is TRBJ2-3, the V gene TRBV11-2, with TRBD2 matching 8 bases. Trimming removed 0 bases from V and 0 bases from J; junction bases left unmatched: 11. The CDR3 totals 19 residues. Germline V CDR1 and CDR2: SGHAT, FQNNGV. As DNA, the CDR3 is TGTGCCAGCAGCTTAGATCCTGGCGGTAGCGGGGTTAGCACAGATACGCAGTATTTT. This encodes CASSLDPGGSGVSTDTQYF.

This clonotype was found many times. The chain carries TRBV11-2 and TRBJ1-6, with TRBD1 matching over 7 bases. Germline values: CDR1 SGHAT, CDR2 FQNNGV. CDR3 length: 15 amino acids. V was pared by 1 base and J by 7 bases, with 4 bases of the junction left unmatched. The CDR3 DNA reads TGTGCCAGCAGCTTAGCAGGGGGTCTGAATTCACCCCTCCACTTT. Its translation: CASSLAGGLNSPLHF. Variable domain in full (rest from reference TRBV11-2 and TRBJ1-6): EAGVAQSPRYKIIEKRQSVAFWCNPISGHATLYWYQQILGQGPKLLIQFQNNGVVDDSQLPKDRFSAERLKGVDSTLKIQPAKLEDSAVYLCASSLAGGLNSPLHFGNGTRLTVT.

This clonotype was observed at least ten times. The rearrangement joins TRBV29-1 to TRBJ1-2; 10 positions match TRBD1. Germline V gene data show CDR1 as SQVTM and CDR2 as ANQGSEA. The CDR3 runs 13 residues. V lost 4 bases to trimming and J lost 6 bases; unmatched junction nucleotides: 5. CDR3 bases: TGCAGCGTTGCTGACAGGGGGCGTGATGGCTACACCTTC. This translates into CSVADRGRDGYTF.

Ten or more counts support this clonotype. This chain links TRBV5-6 with TRBJ2-5; no clear D. The V gene's germline CDR1 is SGHDT and CDR2 YYEEEE. CDR3 length equals 12 residues. The V gene lost 0 bases and the J gene lost 4 bases, with 4 bases spanning the gap. CDR3: CASSLAPETQYF. CDR3 coding DNA: TGTGCCAGCAGCTTGGCCCCAGAGACCCAGTACTTC.

This clonotype came up many times. The rearrangement uses TRBV6-5 and TRBJ2-3; D gene uncertain. Per germline, CDR1 MNHEY and CDR2 SVGAGI. CDR3 length equals 14 residues. V was pared by 2 bases and J by 1 base, with 7 bases between. Here the CDR3 DNA reads TGTGCCAGCAGTTACAACCAGCGCACAGATACGCAGTATTTT. Encoded protein: CASSYNQRTDTQYF.

This clonotype was observed at least ten times. V and J are TRBV12-3 or TRBV12-4 and TRBJ1-5; 9 bases line up with TRBD1. Trimming took 7 bases from V and 6 from J; bases not matched to a gene: 7. The CDR3 covers 14 residues. CDR3 DNA sequence: TGTGCCAGCAATGGACAGGGGATGATTCAGCCCCAGCATTTT. This gives the protein CASNGQGMIQPQHF.

The table lists this clonotype with a count of one. This sequence may be a read error, since a much larger clone differs from it by one base. V usage is TRBV7-7 and J usage is TRBJ2-5; 10 bases match TRBD1. The J segment lost 4 bases and the V segment lost 4 bases, leaving 9 bases of the junction unmatched. CDR3 length: 16 amino acids. Germline assignment: CDR1 SSHAT and CDR2 FNYEAQ (reference sequence). This CDR3 is CASSSTGTGVGETQYF. CDR3 sequence (DNA): TGTGCCAGCAGCTCAACCGGGACAGGGGTGGGAGAGACCCAGTACTTC. Combining the CDR3 with reference TRBV7-7 and TRBJ2-5 gives the whole variable domain GAGVSQSPRYKVTKRGQDVTLRCDPISSHATLYWYQQALGQGPEFLTYFNYEAQPDKSGLPSDRFSAERPEGSISTLTIQRTEQRDSAMYRCASSSTGTGVGETQYFGPGTRLLVL.

This clonotype has at least ten counts. The chain combines TRBV7-6 with TRBJ1-5; the match to TRBD1 covers 7 bases. Trimming cost V 5 bases and J 7 bases; bases outside gene matches: 17. The V gene's germline CDR1 is SGHVS and CDR2 FNYEAQ. CDR3 size: 17 residues. The CDR3 loop reads CASSTFKPGQRAQPQHF. CDR3 in DNA: TGTGCCAGCAGCACCTTTAAACCGGGACAGAGGGCCCAGCCCCAGCATTTT.

This clonotype was counted many times. V is TRBV18 and J is TRBJ2-3, with 14 nucleotides matching TRBD2. The CDR3 length is 18 residues. Trimming removed 0 bases from V and 2 bases from J; junction bases left unmatched: 4. The germline V gene has CDR1 KGHSH and CDR2 LQKENI. CDR3 region: CASSPPGTSGSITDTQYF. CDR3 bases: TGTGCCAGCTCACCACCTGGGACTAGCGGGAGTATCACAGATACGCAGTATTTT.

Ten or more counts support this clonotype. The CDR3 reads CASSYRAVQPNTEAFF. CDR3 nucleotide sequence: TGTGCCAGCAGTTATCGGGCGGTTCAGCCGAACACTGAAGCTTTCTTT. This chain joins TRBV6-5 and TRBJ1-1; D unclear. V was clipped by 3 bases and J by 1 base, with 15 bases between them. CDR3 length: 16 amino acids. CDR1 MNHEY and CDR2 SVGAGI come from the germline V gene.

The gene calls are TRBV23-1 and TRBJ2-3; 7 positions match TRBD1. TRBV23-1 is an ORF, and what it does is uncertain. This CDR3 has 15 amino acids. J was trimmed by 1 base and V by 3 bases; bases with no gene match: 4. The DNA for the CDR3 is TGCGCCAGCAGTCAGGGGGACAGCTGCACAGATACGCAGTATTTT. Translation gives CASSQGDSCTDTQYF.